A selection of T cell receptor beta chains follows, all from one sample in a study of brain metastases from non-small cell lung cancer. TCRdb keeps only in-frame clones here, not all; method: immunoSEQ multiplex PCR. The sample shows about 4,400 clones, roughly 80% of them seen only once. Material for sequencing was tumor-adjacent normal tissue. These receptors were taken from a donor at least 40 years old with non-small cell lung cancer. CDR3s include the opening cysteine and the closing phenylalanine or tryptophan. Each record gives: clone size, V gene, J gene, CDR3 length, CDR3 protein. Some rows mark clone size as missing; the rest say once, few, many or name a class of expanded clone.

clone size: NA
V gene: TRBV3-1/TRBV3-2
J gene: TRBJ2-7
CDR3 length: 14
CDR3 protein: CASSHGPTSYEQYF

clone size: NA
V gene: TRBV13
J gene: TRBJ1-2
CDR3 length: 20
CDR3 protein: CANSLFRGLRFRQGENGYTF

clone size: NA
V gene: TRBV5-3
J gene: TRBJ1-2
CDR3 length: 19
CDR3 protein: CARSLSETGVGPPTYGYTF

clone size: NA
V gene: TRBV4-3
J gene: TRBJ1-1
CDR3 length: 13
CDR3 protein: CASSQTGNTEAFF

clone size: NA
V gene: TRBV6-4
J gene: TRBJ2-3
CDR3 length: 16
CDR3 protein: CASSDSTKGYPDTQYF

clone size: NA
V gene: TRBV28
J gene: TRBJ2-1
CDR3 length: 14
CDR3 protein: CASRDARSYNEQFF

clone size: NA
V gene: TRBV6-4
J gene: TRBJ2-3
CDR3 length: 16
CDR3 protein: CASSDSTKGFPDTQYF

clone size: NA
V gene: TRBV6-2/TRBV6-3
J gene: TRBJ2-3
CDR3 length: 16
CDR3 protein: CASSYRTWDSTDTQYF

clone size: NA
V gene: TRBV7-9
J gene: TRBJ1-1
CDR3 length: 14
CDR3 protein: CASSPRQENTEAFF

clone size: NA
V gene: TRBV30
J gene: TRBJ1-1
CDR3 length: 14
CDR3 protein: CAWSVHRRNTEAFF

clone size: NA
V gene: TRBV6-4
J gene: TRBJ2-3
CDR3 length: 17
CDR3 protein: CASSVRGYGTSTDTQYF

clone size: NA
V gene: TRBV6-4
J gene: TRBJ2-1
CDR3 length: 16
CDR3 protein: CASSQEWNRGNNEQFF

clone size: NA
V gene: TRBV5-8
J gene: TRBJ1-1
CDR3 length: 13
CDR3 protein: CASSLPGTVEAFF

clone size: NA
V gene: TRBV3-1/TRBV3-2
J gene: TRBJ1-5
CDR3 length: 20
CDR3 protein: CASSQVRSNHQGGLYQPQHF

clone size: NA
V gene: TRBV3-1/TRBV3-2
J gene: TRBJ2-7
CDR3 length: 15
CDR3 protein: CASNSGASGTYEQYF

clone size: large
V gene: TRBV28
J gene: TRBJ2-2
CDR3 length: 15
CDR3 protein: CASSLLGDNTGELFF

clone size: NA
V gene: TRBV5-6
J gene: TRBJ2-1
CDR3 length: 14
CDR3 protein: CASSLRADYNEQFF

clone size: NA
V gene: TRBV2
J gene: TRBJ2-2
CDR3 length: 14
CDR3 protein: CASRADSNTGELFF

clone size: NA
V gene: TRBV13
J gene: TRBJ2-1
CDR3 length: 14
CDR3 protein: CASSLGVGKDEQFF

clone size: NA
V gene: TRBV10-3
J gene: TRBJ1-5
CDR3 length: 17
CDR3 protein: CAISESNPTAGNQPQHF

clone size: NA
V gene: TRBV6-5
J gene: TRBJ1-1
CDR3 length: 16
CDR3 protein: CASSYSKADMNTEAFF

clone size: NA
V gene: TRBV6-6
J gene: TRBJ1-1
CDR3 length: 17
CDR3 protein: CASSLDPPSYSNTEAFF

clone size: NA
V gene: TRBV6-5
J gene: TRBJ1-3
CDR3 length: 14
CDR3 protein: CARIFGRSGNTIYF

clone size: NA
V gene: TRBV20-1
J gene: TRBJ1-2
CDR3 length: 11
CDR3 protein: CSARGRGGYTF

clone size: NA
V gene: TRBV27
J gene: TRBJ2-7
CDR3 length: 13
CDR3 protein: CASSPTTSYEQYF

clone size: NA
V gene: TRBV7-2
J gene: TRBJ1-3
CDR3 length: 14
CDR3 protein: CASSLDRTGNTIYF

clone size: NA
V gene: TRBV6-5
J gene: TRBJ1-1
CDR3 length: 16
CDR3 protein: CASSYRTAEMNTEAFF

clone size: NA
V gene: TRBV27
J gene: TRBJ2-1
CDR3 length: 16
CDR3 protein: CASSLSLGQGLNEQFF

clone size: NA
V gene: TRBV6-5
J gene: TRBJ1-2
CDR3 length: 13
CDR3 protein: CVSSYEQGHGYTF

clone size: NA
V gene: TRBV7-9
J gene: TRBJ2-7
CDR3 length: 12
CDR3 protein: CASSLTSYEQYF

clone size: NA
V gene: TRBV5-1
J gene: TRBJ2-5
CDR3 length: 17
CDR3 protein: CASSRFYLAGDQETQYF

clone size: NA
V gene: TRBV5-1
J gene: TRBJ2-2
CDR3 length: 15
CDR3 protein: CASSLKTANTGELFF

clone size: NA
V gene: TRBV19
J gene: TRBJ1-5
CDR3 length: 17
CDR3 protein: CASSTWRDRVGNQPQHF

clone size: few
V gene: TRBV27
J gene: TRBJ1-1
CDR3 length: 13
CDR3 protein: CASRGGGNTEAFF

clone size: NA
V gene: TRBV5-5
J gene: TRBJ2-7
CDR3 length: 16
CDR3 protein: CASSPDETVISYEQYF

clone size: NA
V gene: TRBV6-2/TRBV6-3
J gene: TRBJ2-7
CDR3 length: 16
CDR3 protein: CASSSIRTGRSYEQYF

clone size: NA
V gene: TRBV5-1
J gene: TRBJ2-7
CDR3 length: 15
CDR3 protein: CASSQPTGEGREQYF

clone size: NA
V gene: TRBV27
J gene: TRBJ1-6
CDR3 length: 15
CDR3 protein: CASRIGIGVNSPLHF

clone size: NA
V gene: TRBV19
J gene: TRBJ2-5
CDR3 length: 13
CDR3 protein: CASSIVVQETQYF

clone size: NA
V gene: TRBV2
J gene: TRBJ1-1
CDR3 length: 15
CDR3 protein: CASSPDSLMNTEAFF

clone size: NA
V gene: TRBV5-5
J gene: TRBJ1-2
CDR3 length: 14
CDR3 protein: CASSSEGQNYGYTF

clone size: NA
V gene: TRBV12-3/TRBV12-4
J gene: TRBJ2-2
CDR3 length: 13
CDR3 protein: CASSGGIAGELFF

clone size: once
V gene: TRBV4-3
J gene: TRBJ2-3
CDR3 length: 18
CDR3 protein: CASSQETLGTGLADTQYF

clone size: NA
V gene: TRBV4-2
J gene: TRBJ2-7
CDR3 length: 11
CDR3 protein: CASSGNYEQYF

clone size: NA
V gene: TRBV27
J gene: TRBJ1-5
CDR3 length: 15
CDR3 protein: CASSRTGKGNQPQHF

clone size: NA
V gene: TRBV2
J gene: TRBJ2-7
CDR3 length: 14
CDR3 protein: CASTIRRGSNEQYF

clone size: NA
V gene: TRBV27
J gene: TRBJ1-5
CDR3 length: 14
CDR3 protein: CASSLLSGDQPQHF

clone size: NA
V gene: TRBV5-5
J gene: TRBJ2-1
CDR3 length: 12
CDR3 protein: CASMEVYNEQFF

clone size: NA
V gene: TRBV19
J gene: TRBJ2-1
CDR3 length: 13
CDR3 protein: CASSMRGSNEQFF

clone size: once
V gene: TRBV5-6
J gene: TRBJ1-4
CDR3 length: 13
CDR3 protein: CASSAPTGEKLFF

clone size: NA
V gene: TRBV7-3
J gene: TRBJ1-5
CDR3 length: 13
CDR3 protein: CASSREPNQPQHF

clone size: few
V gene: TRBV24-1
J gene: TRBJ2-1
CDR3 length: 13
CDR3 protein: CATTGSSYNEQFF

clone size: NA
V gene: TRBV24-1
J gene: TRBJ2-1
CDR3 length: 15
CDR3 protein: CATSHPSVPYNEQFF

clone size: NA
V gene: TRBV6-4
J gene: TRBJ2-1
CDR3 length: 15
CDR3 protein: CASSKRSGSYNEQFF

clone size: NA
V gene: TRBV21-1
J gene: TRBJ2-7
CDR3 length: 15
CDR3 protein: CASSKVRTRPYEQYF

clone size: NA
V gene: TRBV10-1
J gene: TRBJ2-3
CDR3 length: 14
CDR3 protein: CASADKSSTDTQYF

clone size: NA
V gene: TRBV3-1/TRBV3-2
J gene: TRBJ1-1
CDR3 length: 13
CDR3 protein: CASSQGGRPEAFF

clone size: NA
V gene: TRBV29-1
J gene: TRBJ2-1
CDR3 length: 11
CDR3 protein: CTAAGEGIKFF

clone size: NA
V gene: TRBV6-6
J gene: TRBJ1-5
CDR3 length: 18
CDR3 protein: CASSPKPGGVGSNQPQHF